This section outlines one T cell receptor beta chain sequence together with its context. In the original workflow: Reference gene primer amplification gave nucleated cell count estimates. Data came from immunoSEQ multiplex PCR; TCRdb stores just in-frame clones and leaves some out. That table gives V, J and clone size, and the DNA gave D and trimming. The sample has about 150,000 clones; 80% are singletons. The sample belongs to a study of blood T cell repertoires in COVID-19. Study information: Italy, Spain and the United States were the sources of the convalescent and acute COVID-19 samples. In each case, the material was cDNA or gDNA derived from T cells, B-cell-depleted T cells, or PBMCs.

V lost 3 bases to trimming and J lost 0 bases; unmatched junction nucleotides: 6. The germline V gene encodes CDR1 SGHRS and CDR2 YFSETQ. CDR3 size: 16 residues. The source material was peripheral blood. The chain is built from TRBV5-1 and TRBJ2-7, with 10 positions matching TRBD2. The clonotype originates from a man aged 60-69 years with active or convalescent COVID-19. The CDR3 reads CASSSSSGSISYEQYF. CDR3 sequence (DNA): TGCGCCAGCAGCTCTTCTAGCGGGAGTATCTCCTACGAGCAGTACTTC.